This T cell receptor (beta chain) was documented in a study of blood T cell repertoires in COVID-19. Study summary: Some COVID-19 samples were acute and others convalescent; all came from the United States, Italy and Spain. Sources were T cells, B-cell-depleted T cells, or PBMCs; the material itself was cDNA or gDNA.

As processed by the authors: Nucleated cell number was recorded as an estimate derived from reference gene primer amplification. Data came from immunoSEQ multiplex PCR; TCRdb stores just in-frame clones and leaves some out. D and trimming were read from the DNA, whereas the V and J calls and clone size are those reported in that table. The sample records approximately 260,000 clones, approximately 79% being singletons. Clinical history as reported by participants underpinned cohort assignment. Germline V lookup: CDR1 SGHKS, CDR2 YYEKEE (reference sequence). The V and J ends lost 0 bases and 0 bases respectively, with 19 bases between them. This CDR3 contains 18 residues.

This sequence originates from a man aged 25 to 45 with acute COVID-19. The material sequenced was PBMCs or T cells enriched from blood (not recorded which). This chain connects TRBV5-5 to TRBJ2-7, with D possibly matching TRBD2 (7 bases). This CDR3 reads CASSLGLAVRGSSYEQYV. In nucleotides, the CDR3 is TGTGCCAGCAGCTTGGGTCTAGCGGTGAGGGGGAGCTCCTACGAGCAGTACGTC.